This note documents a single T cell receptor beta chain sequence. It has no known antigen specificity. Base qualities are not at hand, and no much larger clone is one base apart. The data were obtained in a study of OX40 agonist ivuxolimab in advanced cancers. About the full investigation: Ivuxolimab was an agonistic, fully human IgG2 monoclonal antibody directed against OX40 (CD134), a costimulatory receptor. Three dose-escalation patients achieved partial responses, one with hepatocellular carcinoma and two with cutaneous melanoma. The paper reports the monotherapy dose-escalation portion (N of about 50 patients) of the phase I ivuxolimab trial. The purpose of peripheral TCRbeta sequencing was to test whether ivuxolimab changed TCR sequence diversity and led to clonal T-cell expansion. Patients were allowed to have had prior anti-PD-1, anti-PD-L1 or anti-CTLA-4 therapy, and approximately 37% of the dose-escalation patients had been treated with checkpoint inhibitors. A male proportion of 75% to 85% and a mean age of 60 years, ranging from about 23 to 79, were recorded for the dose-escalation cohort. Of the 50 or so patients in dose escalation, about 20 had hepatocellular carcinoma, some 15 had melanoma, 9 had renal cell carcinoma and 9 had head and neck cancer. Intravenous ivuxolimab was administered to patients every 2 weeks at six dose levels: 0.01, 0.1, 0.3, 1.5, 3 and 10 mg/kg. Overall study results and their limits: The antigen specificity of the clonally expanded peripheral T cells was not determined. At doses from 0.1 to 3.0 mg/kg, clonal expansion was seen in both CD4+ and CD8+ blood T cells between baseline and week 6. In the 0.1-3.0 mg/kg groups, partial responders were among the patients with the lowest normalized peripheral clonal expansion, particularly in CD8+ T cells. After ivuxolimab, more expanded clones were found on average in CD8+ T cells than in CD4+ T cells. Low levels of normalized T-cell clonal expansion were also seen in some nonresponding patients.

Reading from cysteine to phenylalanine, the CDR3 counts 14 amino acids. Only the CDR3 portion is preserved as DNA: 42 bases, with reading frame beginning at the first base. The germline V gene specifies KGHSH as CDR1 and LQKENI as CDR2. Relative to germline, V is 3 bases shorter and J is 6 bases shorter, with 14 bases between their ends. To sequence the TCRbeta CDR3 region, genomic DNA was isolated from the sorted cells. TCRbeta CDR3 regions were sequenced using the immunoSEQ Assay. Drawn from immuneACCESS, this table holds only the in-frame rearrangements with V and J called that TCRdb kept. Clones are partly lost; checked studies trace under half to an unresolved V gene and leave the rest unexplained. For this sample the table gives some 89,000 clones, of which 80% to 90% were detected only once. The ten largest account for roughly 1.9% of the sample. Patients with autoimmune disease history or receiving systemic immunosuppression were excluded from the trial. Peripheral blood for TCR sequencing was drawn from every dose cohort at baseline, at cycle 4 day 1 and at cycle 7 day 1. Samples were obtained from an open-label, multicenter, first-in-human phase I dose-escalation trial of ivuxolimab. Adults with locally advanced or metastatic melanoma, renal cell carcinoma, hepatocellular carcinoma or head and neck squamous cell carcinoma were enrolled in the trial. Before TCR sequencing, CD4+ T cells and CD8+ T cells were sorted from peripheral blood as separate populations.

The rearrangement joined TRBV18 to TRBJ2-5, with TRBD2 perhaps the D gene, on 5 matching bases. This sequence was found in an adult with an advanced solid tumor such as melanoma, head and neck, liver or kidney cancer. Specimen: CD4+ or CD8+ T cells sorted from blood, collected in a trial of the OX40 agonist ivuxolimab. The base sequence is TGTGCCAGCTCACCCAATGTCGGGGATCAGACCCAGTACTTC. This yields the protein CASSPNVGDQTQYF.